This T cell receptor (beta chain) was recorded in a study of blood T cell repertoires in COVID-19 (dated by TCRdb to the early 2020s). About the study as a whole: Samples from collaborators originated in the United States, Italy and Spain and spanned both the acute and convalescent phases of COVID-19. The material from the prospective study consisted of cDNA or gDNA derived from T cells, B-cell-depleted T cells, or PBMCs. Deeply sampled blood TCRbeta repertoires from subjects exposed to, actively infected with, or recovered from COVID-19 were included in the dataset. The repertoires were released in a freely available public database meant as a resource for research on the immune response to SARS-CoV-2. The samples were drawn from two sources: the first 160 participants of the ongoing ImmuneRACE study, and over 1,000 subjects contributed by 6 global collaborators. The sample metadata nearly always contained a de-identified subject ID, COVID-19 status, age in years and sex. Where available, HLA class I and class II types were taken from metadata supplied by the sample provider and were not determined by assay-based typing. Beyond this particular receptor, the publication reports: How much clinical and demographic metadata was included differed by source and by participant, and the metadata was provided uncurated.

The immunoSEQ Assay, a bias-controlled multiplex PCR, was used to amplify TCRbeta CDR3 regions from genomic DNA. On the study's bioinformatics: Nucleated cell counts per sample were estimated from amplification of reference gene primers within the assay. Sequence reads were collapsed and filtered to measure the absolute abundance of every unique TCRbeta CDR3 rearrangement. For each sample, productive Simpson clonality was calculated as the square root of Simpson's diversity index across productive rearrangements. TCRdb carries this immuneACCESS record with in-frame sequences only. Its versions omit some clonotypes, under half of them owing to an unresolved V gene in the studies checked, with the rest unexplained. V and J calls and clone size are copied from that table; D and trimming were computed from the DNA. Here the sample has more than 55,000 clones; 85% to 90% occur a single time. The ten top clones hold approximately 8% of the sample.

Taken from cysteine to phenylalanine, the CDR3 has 15 residues. The retained sequence is limited to the CDR3, 45 bases, with the frame set at the first base. Via the germline V gene (reference sequence), CDR1 is WNHNN and CDR2 SYGVQD. V lost 2 bases and J lost 4 bases, and the count of bases not matched to a germline gene is 0. As regards this clone: The clone's antigen remains unknown. No much larger clonotype is one base removed from it; base qualities were not supplied.

The collaborating institutions used their own protocols to collect whole blood in K2EDTA tubes. For TCRbeta analysis, collaborators shipped samples as frozen whole blood, isolated PBMCs, or DNA extracted from either of those sample types. Recombination joined TRBV10-1 with TRBJ2-3; TRBD2 fits 13 bases in the junction. The sequence derives from a human donor with active COVID-19. The donor label of this sample is uncertain. Sequenced material: peripheral blood. The nucleotides read TGCGCCAGCAGTGAGGGACTAGCGGGGGCAGATACGCAGTATTTT. Translated, it reads CASSEGLAGADTQYF.